These 17 T cell receptor beta chains were all obtained from the same sample, sequenced in a study of cytomegalovirus exposure and HLA in healthy donors. 60 Vbeta and 13 Jbeta primers were used in PCR. Sequenced by immunoSEQ multiplex PCR; TCRdb stores in-frame clones only, minus some. The data show about 89,000 clones, 65% to 85% seen once. Material for sequencing was PBMCs. The source of these receptors is a man aged 25 to 45 in good health and CMV-seronegative.

The J gene is TRBJ1-1, the V gene TRBV5-4; 8 positions match TRBD1. The CDR3 contains 15 residues. The V gene's germline CDR1 is SGHNT and CDR2 YYREEE (reference sequence). V lost 0 bases to trimming and J lost 4 bases; unmatched junction nucleotides: 5. The CDR3 DNA reads TGTGCCAGCAGCTTGGGGACAGGGTCGATCACTGAAGCTTTCTTT. Protein product: CASSLGTGSITEAFF.

This rearrangement joins TRBV30 to TRBJ1-2, with D uncertain. Germline V gene data show CDR1 as GTSNPN and CDR2 as SVGIG (reference sequence). The CDR3 length is 14 residues. V shed 5 bases and J shed 8 bases, with 21 bases lying between them. The CDR3 nucleotides read TGTGCCTGGTGGCGCCCAGGAGAAGGGAGGGGCTACACCTTC. The encoded protein is CAWWRPGEGRGYTF.

The chain links TRBV7-9 to TRBJ1-2; 8 bases map to TRBD1. The CDR3 covers 16 residues. With V trimmed by 5 bases and J by 0 bases, 8 bases remained unmatched. Germline V CDR1 and CDR2: SEHNR, FQNEAQ (reference sequence). CDR3 nucleotide sequence: TGTGCCAGCAGCCCGACAGGGGCTACTACTAACTATGGCTACACCTTC. It yields the protein CASSPTGATTNYGYTF. Combining the CDR3 with reference TRBV7-9 and TRBJ1-2 gives the whole variable domain DTGVSQNPRHKITKRGQNVTFRCDPISEHNRLYWYRQTLGQGPEFLTYFQNEAQLEKSRLLSDRFSAERPKGSFSTLEIQRTEQGDSAMYLCASSPTGATTNYGYTFGSGTRLTVV.

The chain recombines TRBV10-3 with TRBJ1-1; no reliable D call. V lost 10 bases and J 0 bases, leaving 18 bases between the germline ends. CDR1 and CDR2 (germline): ENHRY, SYGVKD. This CDR3 comprises 15 residues. The CDR3 nucleotides are TGTGCCACCTCGACTGGAACTTACGTGAACACTGAAGCTTTCTTT. This translates into CATSTGTYVNTEAFF.

The V call is TRBV4-1, the J call TRBJ1-6; 7 nucleotides match TRBD1. V lost 4 bases, J lost 5 bases, and 8 bases stayed unmatched. Germline CDR1 MGHRA, CDR2 YSYEKL. The CDR3 has 16 residues. DNA of the CDR3: TGCGCCAGCAGCCTTGTACAGGGGCCAAATAATTCACCCCTCCACTTT. It encodes CASSLVQGPNNSPLHF.

The chain combines TRBV2 with TRBJ2-1; D not certain. Germline CDR1 is SNHLY and CDR2 is FYNNEI. The CDR3 contains 15 residues. V lost 2 bases, J lost 0 bases, and 8 bases lay in between. The CDR3, as DNA: TGTGCCAGCAGTGAAAGCCCTAGCTCCTACAATGAGCAGTTCTTC. Protein: CASSESPSSYNEQFF.

The gene calls are TRBV18 and TRBJ2-7; 15 bases are a match to TRBD2. Germline V gene sequence: CDR1 KGHSH, CDR2 LQKENI. This CDR3 is 20 amino acids long. Trimming took 1 base from V and 3 from J; bases not matched to a gene: 13. CDR3 protein: CASSPLPGLAGGQGFYEQYF. As DNA, the CDR3 is TGTGCCAGCTCACCACTTCCGGGACTAGCGGGGGGCCAAGGGTTCTACGAGCAGTACTTC.

The genes are TRBV12-5 and TRBJ2-1; a possible D gene is TRBD1 (5 bases). Between the trimmed V and J ends, which lost 1 base and 5 bases, there was a span of 6 bases. In germline, CDR1 is LGHNT, CDR2 FRNRAP. This CDR3 has 13 residues. CDR3 DNA sequence: TGTGCTAGTGGTTTGGGACAGCACAATGAGCAGTTCTTC. It specifies CASGLGQHNEQFF.

This chain links TRBV6-5 with TRBJ2-3; 9 bases match TRBD1. This CDR3 is built from 16 residues. Germline V gene lookup returns CDR1 MNHEY and CDR2 SVGAGI. V gave up 4 bases and J gave up 6 bases; unmatched junction bases: 11. CDR3 bases: TGTGCCAGCAGTTCCATGGACAGGGGATGGGCGGATACGCAGTATTTT. This sequence encodes CASSSMDRGWADTQYF.

The chain couples TRBV30 to TRBJ2-5; 9 bases agree with TRBD2. Germline lookup yields CDR1 GTSNPN and CDR2 SVGIG (reference sequence). This CDR3 region has 15 residues. The junction had 5 bases not matched to a gene; V was cut back by 1 base and J by 2 bases. CDR3 sequence: CAWSAHSGGQETQYF. CDR3 bases: TGTGCCTGGAGTGCCCATAGCGGGGGACAAGAGACCCAGTACTTC.

The V and J genes are TRBV27 and TRBJ1-1; TRBD1 matches at 9 bases. CDR3 length equals 14 residues. Looked up from germline, CDR1 is MNHEY and CDR2 is SMNVEV (reference sequence). With 3 bases clipped from V and 3 bases from J, the junction kept 2 bases outside the gene matches. CDR3 region: CASSFGTGYTEAFF. CDR3 nucleotide sequence: TGTGCCAGCAGTTTTGGGACAGGGTACACTGAAGCTTTCTTT.

The genes are TRBV5-1 and TRBJ1-1; possible D gene TRBD1, 5 bases. The CDR3 runs 15 residues. The V end lost 1 base, the J end lost 1 base, and 11 bases lay between the germline ends. CDR1 is SGHRS, CDR2 YFSETQ, per germline. DNA of the CDR3: TGCGCCAGCAGCTTGATTGGGGGGAGGAACACTGAAGCTTTCTTT. Translating it yields CASSLIGGRNTEAFF.

The chain links TRBV5-1 to TRBJ1-1, with no clear D. The CDR3 spans 14 residues. The germline V and J ends were trimmed by 4 bases and 0 bases, with 10 bases remaining between them. Germline V gives CDR1 SGHRS, CDR2 YFSETQ. CDR3 DNA sequence: TGCGCCAGCAGCCCGGTAGGAGTGAACACTGAAGCTTTCTTT. This translates into CASSPVGVNTEAFF. Together with reference TRBV5-1 and TRBJ1-1, the CDR3 gives the full variable domain: KAGVTQTPRYLIKTRGQQVTLSCSPISGHRSVSWYQQTPGQGLQFLFEYFSETQRNKGNFPGRFSGRQFSNSRSEMNVSTLELGDSALYLCASSPVGVNTEAFFGQGTRLTVV.

The chain joins TRBV6-1 to TRBJ1-2; TRBD1 might be the D (5 bases). V was shortened by 3 bases and J by 4 bases, with 12 bases between the two germline ends. The CDR3 runs to 14 residues. The V gene's germline CDR1 is MNHNS and CDR2 SASEGT. In DNA form, the CDR3 reads TGTGCCAGCAGTGACGGGGGGTCGGGCTATGGCTACACCTTC. Amino acids: CASSDGGSGYGYTF.

This sequence joins TRBV19 and TRBJ2-1, with TRBD1 as a possible D gene (6 bases). Trimming cost V 10 bases and J 4 bases, with 20 bases left between them. Per germline, CDR1 LNHDA and CDR2 SQIVND (reference sequence). The CDR3 extends over 15 amino acids. As DNA, the CDR3 is TGTGCCACCGCCAGGGGTTCCCTAGGTTACAATGAGCAGTTCTTC. It specifies CATARGSLGYNEQFF.

In its sample, this clone was seen a few times. V is TRBV7-8 and J is TRBJ1-4; TRBD1 matches at 10 bases. Per germline, CDR1 SGHVS and CDR2 FQNEAQ. This CDR3 region has 16 residues. Losses at the gene ends were 2 bases for V and 7 bases for J; bases not matched to a gene: 7. The CDR3 loop reads CASSLKGGQGSEKLFF. The CDR3 DNA follows: TGTGCCAGCAGCTTAAAGGGGGGACAGGGGAGTGAAAAACTGTTTTTT. Full variable domain (rest looked up from reference TRBV7-8 and TRBJ1-4): GAGVSQSPRYKVAKRGQDVALRCDPISGHVSLFWYQQALGQGPEFLTYFQNEAQLDKSGLPSDRFFAERPEGSVSTLKIQRTQQEDSAVYLCASSLKGGQGSEKLFFGSGTQLSVL.

The genes are TRBV29-1 and TRBJ2-7; TRBD2 is a possible D gene (5 bases). CDR1 is SQVTM and CDR2 is ANQGSEA in the germline V gene. The CDR3 contains 13 residues. V gave up 6 bases and J gave up 5 bases, with 17 bases separating them. The CDR3 protein is CSVGPDSGHEQYF. The CDR3 DNA sequence: TGCAGCGTAGGGCCGGACTCCGGCCACGAGCAGTACTTC.